The T cell receptor beta chain described here comes from a study of blood T cell repertoires in COVID-19. Study as a whole: The United States, Italy and Spain provided the acute and convalescent COVID-19 samples. T cells, B-cell-depleted T cells, or PBMCs supplied cDNA or gDNA.

Authors' data handling: Nucleated cell number was recorded as an estimate derived from reference gene primer amplification. The method was immunoSEQ multiplex PCR; TCRdb's version includes in-frame clones alone and lacks a portion of them. V and J calls and clone size are given by that table; D and trimming were obtained from the DNA. Among 100,000 or so clones, 60% to 80% were seen once, and the ten largest hold about 9.3%. V was pared by 5 bases and J by 1 base, with 12 bases between. CDR1 and CDR2 from the germline V gene are SGHTA and FQGNSA. CDR3 length: 15 residues. This clone appeared a single time.

The sample comprised peripheral blood. The origin of this receptor is a man aged 55-75 years with active or convalescent COVID-19. The rearrangement uses TRBV7-2 and TRBJ2-1, with D perhaps matching TRBD1 (5 bases). CDR3 sequence: CASSQGYQSYNEQFF. The CDR3, as DNA: TGTGCCAGCAGCCAGGGTTACCAGTCCTACAATGAGCAGTTCTTC.